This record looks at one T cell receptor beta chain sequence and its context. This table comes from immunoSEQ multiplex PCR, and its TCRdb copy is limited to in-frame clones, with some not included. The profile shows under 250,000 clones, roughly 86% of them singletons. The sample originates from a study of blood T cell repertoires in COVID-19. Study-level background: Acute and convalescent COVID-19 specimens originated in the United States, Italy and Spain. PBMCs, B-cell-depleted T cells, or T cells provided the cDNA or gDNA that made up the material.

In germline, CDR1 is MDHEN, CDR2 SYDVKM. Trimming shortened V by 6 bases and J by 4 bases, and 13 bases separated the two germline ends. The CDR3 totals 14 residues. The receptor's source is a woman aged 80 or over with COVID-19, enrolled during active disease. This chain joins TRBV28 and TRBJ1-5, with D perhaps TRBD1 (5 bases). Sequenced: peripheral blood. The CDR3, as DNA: TGTGCCAGCAGAGGGGCGGGAGGTAATCAGCCCCAGCATTTT. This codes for CASRGAGGNQPQHF. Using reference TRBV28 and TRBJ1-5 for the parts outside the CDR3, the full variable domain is DVKVTQSSRYLVKRTGEKVFLECVQDMDHENMFWYRQDPGLGLRLIYFSYDVKMKEKGDIPEGYSVSREKKERFSLILESASTNQTSMYLCASRGAGGNQPQHFGDGTRLSIL.